This passage covers 9 T cell receptor beta chains from one sample sequenced in a study of regulatory T cells in long-lasting Graves disease. The time point here: newly diagnosed GD, antithyroid drugs for less than 3 months. Generation of the TCR library employed RNA extracted from PBMCs. Arm-PCR with iRepertoire HTBI primers amplified the CDR3 regions for these TCR beta libraries. TCRdb processed the multiplex PCR reads anew with MiXCR; each CDR3 protein has one entry. Of over 400,000 distinct CDR3 sequences in the sample, about 15% were seen once. The sample was also reused in another study, on T cells in Graves' hyperthyroidism and ophthalmopathy.

The specimen comprised peripheral blood mononuclear cells (PBMCs), sampled at new diagnosis, from a patient treated with antithyroid drugs. Every receptor here comes from a woman aged 50 to 65 with Graves disease.

This clonotype has ten or more counts. The chain recombines TRBV12-3 or TRBV12-4 with TRBJ1-5; TRBD1 agrees at 8 bases. V shed 6 bases and J 2 bases; nucleotides not matched to a gene: 6. The CDR3 spans 15 residues. The CDR3 sequence is CASSLTTGGNQPQHF. CDR3 DNA: TGTGCCAGCAGCCTTACGACAGGGGGCAATCAGCCCCAGCATTTT.

This clonotype was detected ten times or more. V is TRBV18 and J is TRBJ2-2; possibly TRBD2 for D (6 bases). The germline V and J ends were trimmed by 1 base and 4 bases, with 10 bases remaining between them. Germline V gives CDR1 KGHSH, CDR2 LQKENI. The CDR3 covers 15 residues. CDR3 sequence: CASSPQGGSTGELFF. The CDR3 DNA is TGTGCCAGCTCACCACAGGGAGGCAGCACCGGGGAGCTGTTTTTT. The full variable domain, rest sourced from reference TRBV18 and TRBJ2-2, is NAGVMQNPRHLVRRRGQEARLRCSPMKGHSHVYWYRQLPEEGLKFMVYLQKENIIDESGMPKERFSAEFPKEGPSILRIQQVVRGDSAAYFCASSPQGGSTGELFFGEGSRLTVL.

This clonotype was detected only a few times. In nucleotides, the CDR3 is TGTGCCAGCAGCCTGACGCCCAACGAGGGTCAGCCCCAGCATTTT. Amino acid sequence: CASSLTPNEGQPQHF. The J gene is TRBJ1-5, the V gene TRBV3-1; D unresolved. The CDR3 has 15 residues. V lost 4 bases, J lost 6 bases, and 16 bases lay in between. CDR1 is LGHDT, CDR2 YNNKEL, per germline (reference sequence).

This clonotype showed up many times. The rearrangement links TRBV2 to TRBJ1-5, with D maybe TRBD1 (5 bases). Germline V lookup: CDR1 SNHLY, CDR2 FYNNEI. Trimming removed 1 base at V and 3 bases at J, with 10 bases between. The CDR3 runs to 15 residues. CDR3: CASSEGQFFNQPQHF. The CDR3 bases are TGTGCCAGCAGTGAAGGACAGTTCTTCAATCAGCCCCAGCATTTT.

This clonotype was observed a few times. This chain uses TRBV12-3 or TRBV12-4 with TRBJ2-7; 10 nucleotides align to TRBD2. The CDR3 has 15 amino acids. V trimming: 4 bases; J trimming: 4 bases; junction bases outside the gene matches: 7. The chain's CDR3 is CASSWGELAGYEQYF. In DNA, the CDR3 is TGTGCCAGCAGTTGGGGGGAACTAGCGGGATACGAGCAGTACTTC.

This clonotype was observed many times. The chain recombines TRBV28 with TRBJ2-7, with a weak D call TRBD2 (5 bases). There are 14 residues in the CDR3. The V and J ends lost 1 base and 4 bases respectively, with 11 bases between them. Germline loops: CDR1 MDHEN, CDR2 SYDVKM. CDR3 in DNA: TGTGCCAGCAGTTTATCACCTAGCAGATACGAGCAGTACTTC. This sequence encodes CASSLSPSRYEQYF.

This clonotype was detected ten times or more. Here the CDR3 DNA reads TGCAGTGCTAGATTGGCCGGGACGGCAAATTCACCCCTCCACTTT. As protein: CSARLAGTANSPLHF. This chain links TRBV20-1 with TRBJ1-6, with D possibly TRBD1 on 5 matching bases. The V and J ends lost 2 bases and 7 bases respectively, with 15 bases between them. CDR1 and CDR2 (germline): DFQATT, SNEGSKA (reference sequence). There are 15 residues in the CDR3.

In its sample, this clonotype was seen a few times. V and J are TRBV5-1 and TRBJ1-3; D unresolved. The CDR3 is made up of 14 amino acids. V was pared by 5 bases and J by 4 bases, with 13 bases between. Germline lookup yields CDR1 SGHRS and CDR2 YFSETQ. The CDR3 is CASRAGAGGNTIYF. The DNA for the CDR3 is TGCGCCAGCAGGGCCGGAGCCGGAGGAAACACCATATATTTT.

This clonotype was found many times. The chain links TRBV30 to TRBJ1-4; D ambiguous. The CDR3 totals 12 residues. Germline V gene data show CDR1 as GTSNPN and CDR2 as SVGIG (reference sequence). V gave up 4 bases and J gave up 7 bases, with 10 bases separating them. CDR3 DNA: TGTGCCTGGATGACGGACGGTGAAAAACTGTTTTTT. Its protein is CAWMTDGEKLFF.